The clone carrying this T cell receptor beta chain has ten or more counts. This record comes from a study of T cells in Graves' hyperthyroidism and ophthalmopathy. CDR1 is LNHNV and CDR2 is YYDKDF in the germline V gene (reference sequence). The CDR3 spans 13 residues. Deletions cut 3 bases from V and 4 bases from J, with 9 bases between. Amplification of TCR beta CDR3 regions used RNA as the template. With the HTBI primer set, the TCR CDR3 went through a first round of RT-PCR. MiXCR, applied by TCRdb to the multiplex PCR reads, yields one record per CDR3 protein. The sample has around 350,000 distinct CDR3 sequences; 19% are singletons.

The sequence was collected from a young woman with Graves' hyperthyroidism. V gene TRBV15 combines with J gene TRBJ2-5; maybe TRBD1 (6 bases). Sample: blood. CDR3 coding DNA: TGTGCCACCAGCAGTCGGGACACAGAGACCCAGTACTTC. It yields the protein CATSSRDTETQYF. Complete variable domain (other parts from reference TRBV15 and TRBJ2-5): DAMVIQNPRYQVTQFGKPVTLSCSQTLNHNVMYWYQQKSSQAPKLLFHYYDKDFNNEADTPDNFQSRRPNTSFCFLDIRSPGLGDTAMYLCATSSRDTETQYFGPGTRLLVL.